Sequencing of this TCR beta chain was carried out in a study of beta chain features in type 1 diabetes. About the study: Across the samples, 107,917,701 sorted cells were examined in total. Study-level results: PCR might favor shorter templates, equally in patients and controls. The study found moderately but significantly shorter TCRB CDR3s in all four CD4+ subsets of Type 1 diabetes patients. Among patients, naive, central memory and Treg TCRB repertoires appeared more similar than among healthy donors.

Isolated RNA was reverse transcribed in full, so expressed TCRB transcripts were sequenced. Naive, central memory and regulatory T cell samples produced a mean of around 4 million reads. TCRdb keeps only in-frame clones here, not all; method: immunoSEQ multiplex PCR. The sample records about 240,000 clones, approximately 13% being singletons. Trimming stripped 3 bases from V and 0 bases from J, with 12 bases between. CDR1 and CDR2 (germline): MGHRA, YSYEKL. There are 17 residues in the CDR3. Worth noting for this clone: Its matching antigen is unknown.

The sequencing input was naive CD4+ T cells from blood. The V and J genes are TRBV4-1 and TRBJ1-6; D uncertain. This sequence was found in a man aged 25-45 years with type 1 diabetes. The DNA for the CDR3 is TGCGCCAGCAGCCACCCGAATTCGGGCTCCTATAATTCACCCCTCCACTTT. It translates to CASSHPNSGSYNSPLHF.